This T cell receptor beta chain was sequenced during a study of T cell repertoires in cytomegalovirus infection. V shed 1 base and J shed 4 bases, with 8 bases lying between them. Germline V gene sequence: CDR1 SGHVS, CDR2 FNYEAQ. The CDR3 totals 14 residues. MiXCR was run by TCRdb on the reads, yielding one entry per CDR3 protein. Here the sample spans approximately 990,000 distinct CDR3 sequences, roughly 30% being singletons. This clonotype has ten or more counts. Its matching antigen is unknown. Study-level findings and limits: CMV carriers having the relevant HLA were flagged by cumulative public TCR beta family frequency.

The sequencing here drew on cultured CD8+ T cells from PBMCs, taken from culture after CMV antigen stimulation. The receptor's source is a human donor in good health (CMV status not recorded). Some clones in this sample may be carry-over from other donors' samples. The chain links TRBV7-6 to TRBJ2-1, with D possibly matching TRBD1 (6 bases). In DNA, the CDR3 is TGTGCCAGCAGCTTAGGACAGGTTTACAATGAGCAGTTCTTC. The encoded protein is CASSLGQVYNEQFF.